This T cell receptor (beta chain) was obtained from a study of T cell repertoires in cytomegalovirus infection. Across the whole study: CMV epitopes that were recently identified and HLA-C-restricted were used alongside well-studied HLA-B-restricted ones. CMV infection plus the matching HLA type was flagged by public TCR beta signatures.

In TCRdb, the reads were re-called with MiXCR into one record per CDR3 protein. The sample lists 640,000 or so distinct CDR3 sequences, around 31% occurring once. Concerning this clonotype: Its antigen is undetermined.

Trimming removed 4 bases at V and 8 bases at J, with 13 bases between. Germline-derived CDR1 and CDR2 are SGHDT and YYEEEE. The CDR3 sequence is 13 residues long. Study-wide results and limits: Dominant in the ex vivo response were TCR beta clonotypes restricted by HLA-C and specific for CMV.

This TCR came from a human donor in good health (CMV status not recorded). Some clones in this sample may be carry-over from other donors' samples. The chain links TRBV5-6 to TRBJ2-4, with D tentatively TRBD1 (5 bases). Here the sequenced sample was cultured PBMCs, taken from culture after CMV antigen stimulation. DNA for the CDR3: TGTGCCAGCAGCCTGGTTGAAGGGGACATTCAGTACTTC. Translated, it gives CASSLVEGDIQYF.